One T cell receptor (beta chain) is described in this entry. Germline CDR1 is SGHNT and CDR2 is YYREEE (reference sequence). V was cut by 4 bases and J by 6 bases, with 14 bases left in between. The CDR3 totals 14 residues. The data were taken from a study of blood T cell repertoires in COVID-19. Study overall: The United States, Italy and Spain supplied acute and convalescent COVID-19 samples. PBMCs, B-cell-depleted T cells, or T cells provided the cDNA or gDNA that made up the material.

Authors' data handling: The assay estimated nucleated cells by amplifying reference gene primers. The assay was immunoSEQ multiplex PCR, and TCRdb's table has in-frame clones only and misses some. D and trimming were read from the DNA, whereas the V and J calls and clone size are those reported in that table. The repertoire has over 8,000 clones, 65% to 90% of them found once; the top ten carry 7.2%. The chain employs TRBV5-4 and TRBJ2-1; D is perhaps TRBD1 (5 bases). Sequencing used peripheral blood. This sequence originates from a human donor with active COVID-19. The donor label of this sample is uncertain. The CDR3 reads CASSKVGRTNEQFF. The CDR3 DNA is TGTGCCAGCAGCAAGGTGGGGCGGACCAATGAGCAGTTCTTC.